This T cell receptor beta chain was recovered during a study of OX40 agonist ivuxolimab in advanced cancers. Here immunoSEQ multiplex PCR was the method, and the copy in TCRdb shows in-frame clones only, minus some. The sample consists of 13,000 to 15,000 clones, around three quarters of them appearing once. V shed 1 base and J 6 bases; nucleotides not matched to a gene: 5. The CDR3 has 15 amino acids. Germline V lookup: CDR1 MDHEN, CDR2 SYDVKM. This sequence originates from an adult with an advanced solid tumor such as melanoma, head and neck, liver or kidney cancer. The material was CD4+ or CD8+ T cells sorted from blood, obtained in a trial of the OX40 agonist ivuxolimab. The chain links TRBV28 to TRBJ2-1; 8 nucleotides match TRBD2. As DNA, the CDR3 is TGTGCCAGCAGTTTATACCTAGCGGGTGGCAATGAGCAGTTCTTC. Its protein product is CASSLYLAGGNEQFF.